One sample yielded the 2 T cell receptor beta chains listed below, sequenced in a study of identical twins. Using its own MiXCR run on the 5' RACE reads, TCRdb lists one record per CDR3 protein. This table holds 690,000 or so distinct CDR3 sequences, approximately 6% found once. The sequenced sample consisted of naive T cells sorted from blood. The receptor source for this set is a man aged 18 to 35 in good health.

A few counts support this clonotype. V gene TRBV7-9 combines with J gene TRBJ2-7, with 7 bases aligning to TRBD1. After removal of 5 bases from V and 10 bases from J, the junction contained 8 bases not matched to a gene. The CDR3 runs to 12 residues. Germline V gives CDR1 SEHNR, CDR2 FQNEAQ (reference sequence). CDR3 DNA: TGTGCCAGCAGCACAGGGGCGGCCTATCAGTACTTC. Translated, it gives CASSTGAAYQYF. Full variable domain (missing parts from reference TRBV7-9 and TRBJ2-7): DTGVSQNPRHKITKRGQNVTFRCDPISEHNRLYWYRQTLGQGPEFLTYFQNEAQLEKSRLLSDRFSAERPKGSFSTLEIQRTEQGDSAMYLCASSTGAAYQYFGPGTRLTVT.

The chain combines TRBV30 with TRBJ2-2, with 8 bases aligning to TRBD1. The CDR3 loop spans 16 amino acids. CDR1 is GTSNPN, CDR2 SVGIG, per germline (reference sequence). V lost 0 bases, J lost 3 bases, and 6 bases stayed unmatched. CDR3 protein: CAWSVLGQGHTGELFF. CDR3 in DNA: TGTGCCTGGAGTGTACTAGGACAGGGCCACACCGGGGAGCTGTTTTTT.